This TCR beta chain was recovered during a study of OX40 agonist ivuxolimab in advanced cancers. Findings and limits, study-wide: Clonal expansion was seen in CD4+ and CD8+ blood T cells by week 6 at 0.1 to 3.0 mg/kg. There were, on average, more expanded clones in CD8+ T cells than in CD4+. Individuals who were partial responders at 0.1-3.0 mg/kg had clonal expansion that ranked among the lowest.

V dropped 5 bases and J dropped 2 bases, with 18 bases sitting between them. Germline CDR1 reads MNHEY; CDR2 reads SMNVEV (reference sequence). The CDR3 extends over 17 amino acids. Turning to this clone: Its antigen is currently unknown.

The repertoire was sequenced with immunoSEQ multiplex PCR; TCRdb's copy has only in-frame clones and lacks some. The data hold over 65,000 clones, with around 84% observed a single time. V is TRBV27 and J is TRBJ1-4, with a possible D match to TRBD1 (6 bases). Here the sequenced sample was CD4+ or CD8+ T cells sorted from blood, taken in a trial of the OX40 agonist ivuxolimab. The TCR originated in an adult with an advanced solid tumor such as melanoma, head and neck, liver or kidney cancer. The CDR3 DNA follows: TGTGCCAGCAGTCCCTCGGGGGGGCGCCTGACTAATGAAAAACTGTTTTTT. Its translation is CASSPSGGRLTNEKLFF.